Below, 8 T cell receptor beta chains from the same sample are listed, as sequenced in a study of beta chain features in type 1 diabetes. Isolated RNA was reverse transcribed in full, so expressed TCRB transcripts were sequenced. Produced via immunoSEQ multiplex PCR; TCRdb's table is partial and in-frame only. Here the sample spans some 23,000 clones, roughly two thirds being singletons. The antigens these receptors bind are not known. Whole-study results and caveats: Shortening that was moderate but significant affected the TCRB CDR3s of Type 1 diabetes patients in all four CD4+ subsets.

Input material: stem cell memory CD4+ T cells from blood. These TCRs come from a woman in her thirties or forties with type 1 diabetes.

The V and J genes are TRBV30 and TRBJ2-3; maybe TRBD1 (6 bases). The V gene lost 2 bases and the J gene lost 4 bases, with 10 bases spanning the gap. Germline V gene lookup returns CDR1 GTSNPN and CDR2 SVGIG (reference sequence). This CDR3 comprises 13 residues. DNA of the CDR3: TGTGCCTGGAGTCGCAAGGGGGCAGATACGCAGTATTTT. It specifies CAWSRKGADTQYF.

The chain employs TRBV18 and TRBJ2-1; 12 bases match TRBD2. Germline CDR1 KGHSH, CDR2 LQKENI. J gave up 8 bases and V 0 bases, and 5 bases lay outside the gene matches. This CDR3 is built from 16 residues. The CDR3 bases are TGTGCCAGCTCACCACCCGGACTAGCGGGAATATATGAGCAGTTCTTC. As protein: CASSPPGLAGIYEQFF. The complete variable domain, with remaining parts taken from reference TRBV18 and TRBJ2-1, reads NAGVMQNPRHLVRRRGQEARLRCSPMKGHSHVYWYRQLPEEGLKFMVYLQKENIIDESGMPKERFSAEFPKEGPSILRIQQVVRGDSAAYFCASSPPGLAGIYEQFFGPGTRLTVL.

The CDR3 region has the DNA TGTGCCAGCAGCGCCAGACCGGAGAAAGAGCAGTTCTTC. Its protein product is CASSARPEKEQFF. V and J are TRBV9 and TRBJ2-1; D unresolved. The germline gives CDR1 SGDLS, CDR2 YYNGEE. The length of the CDR3 is 13 residues. V was trimmed by 3 bases and J by 10 bases, leaving 14 bases between them. The full variable domain, rest sourced from reference TRBV9 and TRBJ2-1, is DSGVTQTPKHLITATGQRVTLRCSPRSGDLSVYWYQQSLDQGLQFLIQYYNGEERAKGNILERFSAQQFPDLHSELNLSSLELGDSALYFCASSARPEKEQFFGPGTRLTVL.

This chain uses TRBV11-2 with TRBJ1-1; 9 nucleotides line up with TRBD1. J was trimmed by 4 bases and V by 7 bases; bases with no gene match: 7. In germline, CDR1 is SGHAT, CDR2 FQNNGV. This CDR3 spans 14 amino acids. The CDR3 DNA is TGTGCCAGCACCAGGACAGGGGCGGTCACTGAAGCTTTCTTT. The encoded protein is CASTRTGAVTEAFF.

The chain joins TRBV4-3 to TRBJ2-2, with 7 bases lining up with TRBD1. Germline loops: CDR1 LGHNA, CDR2 YSLEER. V lost 3 bases, J lost 9 bases, and 10 bases stayed unmatched. The CDR3 has 15 residues. The CDR3 region has the DNA TGCGCCAGCAGCCATGAAGACAGGGATGCCCGGGAGCTGTTTTTT. Encoded protein: CASSHEDRDARELFF.

The rearrangement joins TRBV6-6 to TRBJ1-1; D is ambiguous. Trimming removed 6 bases at V and 6 bases at J, with 8 bases between. Germline CDR1 and CDR2: MNHNY and SVGAGI (reference sequence). This CDR3 has 11 residues. Here the CDR3 DNA reads TGTGCCAGCAGGGGCAAAGCTGAAGCTTTCTTT. Translation: CASRGKAEAFF.

The rearrangement joins TRBV28 to TRBJ2-3; 7 nucleotides align to TRBD2. Germline CDR1 reads MDHEN; CDR2 reads SYDVKM. The trim removed 5 bases at V and 5 bases at J, leaving 10 bases unmatched. The CDR3 totals 15 residues. Here the CDR3 DNA reads TGTGCCAGCAGTCGTACTAGCGTACGGGGAGATACGCAGTATTTT. Residues: CASSRTSVRGDTQYF.

The rearrangement uses TRBV6-6 and TRBJ1-5, with TRBD1 identical over 10 bases. V shed 5 bases, J shed 6 bases, and the junction held 7 bases outside the gene matches. The CDR3 loop spans 15 amino acids. CDR1 is MNHNY, CDR2 SVGAGI, per germline (reference sequence). Written as DNA, the CDR3 is TGTGCCAGCAGTCTGGGACAGGGGCCTTTTCAGCCCCAGCATTTT. Translation: CASSLGQGPFQPQHF.